Sequencing of this T cell receptor (beta chain) was carried out in a study of cytomegalovirus exposure and HLA in healthy donors. 60 Vbeta and 13 Jbeta primers were used in PCR. Here immunoSEQ multiplex PCR was the method, and the copy in TCRdb shows in-frame clones only, minus some. The profile shows approximately 160,000 clones, around 68% of them singletons. This sequence was found in a man aged 50 to 59 in good health and CMV-seronegative. The sequenced sample was PBMCs.

The CDR3 DNA follows: TGTGCCAGCAGTTTAGAAAGGGCGGCTCATACCGGGGTAGCTTTCTTT. Translated, it gives CASSLERAAHTGVAFF. The gene calls are TRBV27 and TRBJ1-1; the D is unclear. The CDR3 length is 16 residues. Per germline, CDR1 MNHEY and CDR2 SMNVEV (reference sequence). V shed 2 bases and J shed 10 bases, with 23 bases lying between them.